This section outlines one TCR beta chain sequence together with its context. All donors were healthy HIV-negative adults lacking recent acute infections or vaccinations. The source of the sample is a study of shared clonotypes between healthy human individuals. Study summary: Researchers assigned three CD4 naive, three CD4 memory, two CD8 naive and one CD8 memory plate to each donor.

Each replicate PCR on the sorted subsets used about 0.2 ug DNA (around 30,000 T cell genomes). TCRdb's copy holds only in-frame clones and misses some; the assay was immunoSEQ multiplex PCR. This sample has around 600,000 clones, with roughly 97% found just once. This CDR3 region has 15 residues. V was clipped by 1 base and J by 0 bases, with 10 bases between them. CDR1 SEHNR and CDR2 FQNEAQ come from the germline V gene (reference sequence). The chain recombines TRBV7-9 with TRBJ2-7; D uncertain. The receptor was derived from a woman aged 30 to 39 in good health. Material: naive CD4+ T cells sorted from blood. Subset: CD45RA+ positively selected. CDR3 in DNA: TGTGCCAGCAGCTTAGGTGAGGCAGCCTCCTACGAGCAGTACTTC. This gives the protein CASSLGEAASYEQYF.